These T cell receptor beta chains were read from a single sample in a study of spatial heterogeneity in lung cancer. One entry per CDR3 protein, called by TCRdb with MiXCR from the 5' RACE reads. The data hold 28,000 or so distinct CDR3 sequences, with around 9.2% observed a single time. Specimen: PBMCs, collected at surgery. Receptor source: a female donor with early-stage non-small cell lung cancer. CDR3s include the opening cysteine and the closing phenylalanine or tryptophan. The D gene is left open where the match is weak. Size values are once, few and many counts, or a class for expanded clones, and some rows have none.

V gene	clone size	J gene	D gene	CDR3 DNA	CDR3 protein
TRBV7-2	.	TRBJ2-4	.	TGTGCCAGCAGCTTTGGGGGAACCAAAAACATTCAGTACTTC	CASSFGGTKNIQYF
TRBV11-2	many	TRBJ2-1	.	TGTGCCAGCAGCTTACAGGGGGGGGATGAGCAGTTCTTC	CASSLQGGDEQFF
TRBV6-6	few	TRBJ2-2	TRBD2	TGTGCCAGCAGTTACCTGGGACTAGCGTCCACCGGGGAGCTGTTTTTT	CASSYLGLASTGELFF
TRBV14	.	TRBJ1-1	.	TGTGCCAGCAGCTGGGGGCTGAACACTGAAGCTTTCTTT	CASSWGLNTEAFF
TRBV5-6	.	TRBJ2-7	.	TGTGCCAGCAGCCTGAGAGGGGATTTCCACGAGCAGTACTTC	CASSLRGDFHEQYF
TRBV20-1	.	TRBJ1-6	.	TGCAGTGCTCTTCGGAGGGGCGGCCATAATTCACCCCTCCACTTT	CSALRRGGHNSPLHF
TRBV27	many	TRBJ2-2	.	TGTGCCAGCAGATCAGGAGGGGCGGGGACCGGGGAGCTGTTTTTT	CASRSGGAGTGELFF
TRBV2	many	TRBJ1-5	.	TGTGCCAGCAGCCACAGACAGGCTGCCAATCAGCCCCAGCATTTT	CASSHRQAANQPQHF
TRBV20-1	few	TRBJ1-2	TRBD1	TGCAGTACCTCCGGACAGGGGAACTATGGCTACACCTTC	CSTSGQGNYGYTF
TRBV20-1	many	TRBJ2-3	.	TGCAGTGCTCCCTTGAGCACAGATACGCAGTATTTT	CSAPLSTDTQYF